This TCR beta chain derives from a study of T-cell reconstitution after alpha-beta-depleted transplantation in children. Points from the study as a whole: Recipient T cells and thymic progenitors that survived gave rise to the high TCRbeta diversity observed at day 60 in some patients.

Unique molecular identifiers were used to barcode this TCRbeta library. TCRdb processed the PCR reads anew with MiXCR; each CDR3 protein has one entry. The sample lists about 870,000 distinct CDR3 sequences; approximately 15% were seen once. CDR1 SEHNR and CDR2 FQNEAQ come from the germline V gene (reference sequence). The CDR3 length is 15 residues. The junction had 7 bases not matched to a gene; V was cut back by 6 bases and J by 0 bases. Turning to this clonotype: Antigen unknown.

J is TRBJ2-7 and V is TRBV7-9; TRBD1 agrees at 8 bases. This TCR was recovered from a male patient aged 5 to 17 who had a stem cell transplant for acute lymphoblastic leukemia, so the T cells may come from the graft donor. The material sequenced was PBMCs, mostly from graft donor cells, taken 360 days after TCRalphabeta/CD19-depleted stem cell transplant. The CDR3 sequence: CASSFGQGISYEQYF. Written as DNA, the CDR3 is TGTGCCAGCAGTTTCGGACAGGGTATCTCCTACGAGCAGTACTTC. The full variable domain, in which reference TRBV7-9 and TRBJ2-7 provide the parts outside the CDR3, is DTGVSQNPRHKITKRGQNVTFRCDPISEHNRLYWYRQTLGQGPEFLTYFQNEAQLEKSRLLSDRFSAERPKGSFSTLEIQRTEQGDSAMYLCASSFGQGISYEQYFGPGTRLTVT.